This record covers a single TCR beta chain. The target antigen is unknown. This table comes from immunoSEQ multiplex PCR, and its TCRdb copy is limited to in-frame clones, with some not included. Here the sample spans about 40,000 clones, 75% to 90% being singletons. Trimming at V came to 6 bases and at J to 3 bases, leaving 7 bases not matched to a gene. Germline V gives CDR1 SNHLY, CDR2 FYNNEI. The CDR3 contains 15 residues. The data originate from a study of OX40 agonist ivuxolimab in advanced cancers. As for the study in general: Every 2 weeks, patients received ivuxolimab intravenously, dosed at 0.01 to 10 mg/kg. Partial responses were observed in three patients, of whom one had hepatocellular carcinoma and two had cutaneous melanoma.

Study observations and caveats: People who partly responded at 0.1-3.0 mg/kg had some of the least clonal expansion seen. On average, CD8+ T cells had more expanded clones than CD4+.

This clonotype originated in an adult with an advanced solid tumor such as melanoma, head and neck, liver or kidney cancer. V usage is TRBV2 and J usage is TRBJ2-7; 11 bases line up with TRBD1. The sequences come from CD4+ or CD8+ T cells sorted from blood, collected in a trial of the OX40 agonist ivuxolimab. In nucleotides, the CDR3 is TGTGCCAGCAGGAGATCGGGACAGGGGGTCTACGAGCAGTACTTC. It translates to CASRRSGQGVYEQYF.